The 19 T cell receptor beta chains listed next were all sequenced from one sample in a study of molecular identifiers for immune sequencing clone quantification. MiXCR, run by TCRdb on the PCR reads, gives a single entry per CDR3 protein. The table has 550,000 to 750,000 distinct CDR3 sequences, 20% seen once. The sequencing sample was made of naive CD8+ T cells from blood, with Jurkat cell RNA spiked in. Subset given: FACS-sorted CD8+CD4-CCR7+CD45RA+ naive T cells. The receptors were sampled from a human donor in good health. Some libraries in this study had Jurkat cell RNA spiked in.

This clonotype has a count of ten or more. The rearrangement joins TRBV12-3 or TRBV12-4 to TRBJ1-1, with 10 bases aligning to TRBD1. The CDR3 extends over 14 amino acids. The CDR3 DNA is TGTGCTTCGGCCCCCGGGACAGGGGTCACTGAAGCTTTCTTT. It specifies CASAPGTGVTEAFF.

The chain has TRBV11-2 and TRBJ2-7; possibly TRBD1 or TRBD2 for D (5 bases each). Germline lookup yields CDR1 SGHAT and CDR2 FQNNGV. The V end lost 1 base, the J end lost 5 bases, and 24 bases lay between the germline ends. CDR3 length: 18 amino acids. The CDR3 region is CASSLGSRWRRGLHEQYF. The CDR3 nucleotides are TGTGCCAGCAGCTTAGGGTCTAGGTGGAGACGGGGCCTTCACGAGCAGTACTTC.

As concerns this clonotype: One junction end disagrees with the germline gene, perhaps due to a read error. The chain recombines TRBV20-1 with TRBJ1-5; possibly TRBD1 for D (5 bases). CDR3 length: 16 residues. Germline V CDR1 and CDR2: DFQATT, SNEGSKA (reference sequence). The CDR3 DNA reads TGCAGTGCTAGAGATGGGGTCAGGGTGAGCAGTCAGCCCCAGCATTTT. It translates to CSARDGVRVSSQPQHF.

This clonotype was counted ten times or more. V and J are TRBV19 and TRBJ2-7; TRBD2 might be the D (5 bases). Trimming shortened V by 6 bases and J by 0 bases, and 15 bases separated the two germline ends. This CDR3 region has 15 residues. Germline V gene data show CDR1 as LNHDA and CDR2 as SQIVND (reference sequence). Written as DNA, the CDR3 is TGTGCCAGTAGGTCGGGCCCGGGAAGCTCCTACGAGCAGTACTTC. Translating it yields CASRSGPGSSYEQYF. The variable domain in full, completed from reference TRBV19 and TRBJ2-7, reads DGGITQSPKYLFRKEGQNVTLSCEQNLNHDAMYWYRQDPGQGLRLIYYSQIVNDFQKGDIAEGYSVSREKKESFPLTVTSAQKNPTAFYLCASRSGPGSSYEQYFGPGTRLTVT.

The chain is built from TRBV6-5 and TRBJ1-5; D unresolved. V was shortened by 5 bases and J by 9 bases, with 17 bases between the two germline ends. This CDR3 is built from 14 residues. Germline-derived CDR1 and CDR2 are MNHEY and SVGAGI. CDR3 amino acids: CASSQSGSYPPQHF. CDR3 nucleotides: TGTGCCAGCAGTCAATCGGGATCCTACCCGCCCCAGCATTTT.

On this clonotype itself: With a much larger clone just one base away, this may be a read error. The chain is built from TRBV5-8 and TRBJ2-4; 8 bases fit TRBD2. This CDR3 is 18 amino acids long. In germline, CDR1 is SGHTS, CDR2 YDEGEE. V lost 7 bases, J lost 0 bases, and 15 bases stayed unmatched. The DNA of the CDR3 is TGTGCCAGCGGCCTCGACTTAGCGGGGTTGATAGCCAAAAACATTCAGTACTTC. It encodes CASGLDLAGLIAKNIQYF.

The sample holds many counts of this clonotype. V and J are TRBV20-1 and TRBJ1-2, with no clear D. The CDR3 runs 12 residues. Germline CDR1 is DFQATT and CDR2 is SNEGSKA (reference sequence). With 0 bases removed from V and 3 bases from J, the gap between germline ends came to 5 bases. DNA of the CDR3: TGCAGTGCTAGAGAAGAAGACTATGGCTACACCTTC. Amino acid sequence: CSAREEDYGYTF.

This clonotype was observed many times. The chain links TRBV4-3 to TRBJ1-3; perhaps TRBD1 as D (6 bases). The CDR3 runs to 15 residues. V was clipped by 0 bases and J by 2 bases, with 8 bases between them. Germline V gives CDR1 LGHNA, CDR2 YSLEER. The CDR3: CASSQEGGAGNTIYF. CDR3 in DNA: TGCGCCAGCAGCCAAGAGGGGGGCGCTGGAAACACCATATATTTT.

This clonotype was seen many times. The chain combines TRBV24-1 with TRBJ2-2; the D gene is possibly TRBD1 (5 bases). Per the germline V gene, CDR1 is KGHDR and CDR2 is SFDVKD. Trimming removed 7 bases at V and 4 bases at J, with 15 bases between. The CDR3 runs to 15 residues. The CDR3 sequence: CATSFSEDITGELFF. CDR3 bases: TGTGCCACCAGCTTTTCTGAGGACATCACCGGGGAGCTGTTTTTT.

Notes on this clonotype: This may arise from a read error, as a much more abundant clone is one base away. The rearrangement joins TRBV28 to TRBJ2-3, with 11 bases fitting TRBD2. J gave up 4 bases and V 5 bases, and 8 bases lay outside the gene matches. The CDR3 spans 16 residues. CDR1 is MDHEN, CDR2 SYDVKM, per germline. CDR3 sequence (DNA): TGTGCCAGCAGTATTACTAGCGGGGGAGTCGCAGATACGCAGTATTTT. Translated, it gives CASSITSGGVADTQYF.

To note about this clonotype: This may be a read error: a much more frequent sequence differs by one nucleotide. J is TRBJ2-7 and V is TRBV5-1; possibly TRBD1 for D (7 bases). Germline V gives CDR1 SGHRS, CDR2 YFSETQ. This CDR3 region has 15 residues. The CDR3 loop is CASSLGDSGSYEQCF. The CDR3 DNA sequence: TGCGCCAGCAGCTTGGGGGACAGCGGGTCCTACGAGCAGTGCTTC.

This clonotype was recorded many times. The rearrangement links TRBV16 to TRBJ1-4; 7 bases map to TRBD1. V trimming: 5 bases; J trimming: 6 bases; junction bases outside the gene matches: 6. This CDR3 is 14 amino acids long. Germline CDR1 reads KGHSY; CDR2 reads FQNENV. The CDR3 here is CASSADRVHEKLFF. CDR3 sequence (DNA): TGTGCCAGCAGCGCAGACAGGGTTCATGAAAAACTGTTTTTT.

This clonotype has a handful of counts. The chain employs TRBV30 and TRBJ2-1; perhaps TRBD2 as D (6 bases). The germline V and J ends were trimmed by 4 bases and 2 bases, with 15 bases remaining between them. Germline lookup yields CDR1 GTSNPN and CDR2 SVGIG (reference sequence). The CDR3 extends over 15 amino acids. Here the CDR3 DNA reads TGTGCCTGGACGTGGGCTCCGGGGGCCTACAATGAGCAGTTCTTC. As protein: CAWTWAPGAYNEQFF.

As concerns this clonotype: A read error may explain this, as a much larger clone is one base away. The genes are TRBV6-5 and TRBJ1-6; D remains unclear. CDR1 MNHEY and CDR2 SVGAGI come from the germline V gene. This CDR3 comprises 13 residues. The DNA for the CDR3 is TGTGCCGGCAGTTACTCGGGTAATTCACCCCTCCACTTT. Protein product: CAGSYSGNSPLHF.

This clonotype was recorded many times. This rearrangement joins TRBV6-2 or TRBV6-3 to TRBJ2-5, with 8 bases aligning to TRBD1. The CDR3 is 16 amino acids. The germline V gene has CDR1 MNHEY and CDR2 SVGEGT. J lost 4 bases, V lost 5 bases, and 12 bases had no gene match. CDR3 nucleotides: TGTGCCAGCAGTGACAAATACGGACAGGGTCTAGAGACCCAGTACTTC. As protein: CASSDKYGQGLETQYF.

This clonotype showed up many times. The gene calls are TRBV15 and TRBJ1-1; possible D gene TRBD1, 6 bases. The CDR3 has 16 amino acids. Germline V gene data show CDR1 as LNHNV and CDR2 as YYDKDF (reference sequence). V lost 5 bases to trimming and J lost 0 bases, with 16 bases between them. CDR3 in DNA: TGTGCCACCAGCTCGGAAAAGGGGGGGCTGAACACTGAAGCTTTCTTT. It translates to CATSSEKGGLNTEAFF.

This clonotype was counted many times. This chain joins TRBV27 and TRBJ1-1, with D maybe TRBD1 (5 bases). Trimming pared 4 bases from V and 7 bases from J, leaving 7 bases between. The CDR3 runs 11 residues. Germline values: CDR1 MNHEY, CDR2 SMNVEV (reference sequence). The CDR3 DNA reads TGTGCCAGCAGTTGGGGCAGTGAAGCTTTCTTT. Encoded protein: CASSWGSEAFF.

The genes are TRBV4-3 and TRBJ2-3, with D perhaps assigned TRBD1 or TRBD2 (6 bases each). Trimming took off 0 bases at V and 1 base at J, with 11 bases between the two ends. Germline loops: CDR1 LGHNA, CDR2 YSLEER. The CDR3 is 16 residues long. The CDR3 DNA sequence: TGCGCCAGCAGCCAAGAAGGTAGGGGGGGCACAGATACGCAGTATTTT. Translated, it gives CASSQEGRGGTDTQYF.

The gene calls are TRBV9 and TRBJ2-3, with 13 bases that match TRBD2. The V gene end was trimmed by 2 bases and the J gene end by 4 bases; junction bases not matched to a gene: 1. CDR1 is SGDLS, CDR2 YYNGEE, per germline. The CDR3 has 15 amino acids. The CDR3 reads CASSVTSGRPDTQYF. In DNA form, the CDR3 reads TGTGCCAGCAGCGTGACTAGCGGGAGGCCAGATACGCAGTATTTT.